One sample yielded the 20 T cell receptor beta chains listed below, sequenced in a study of T cells after yellow fever vaccination. TCRdb itself ran the 5' RACE reads through MiXCR, one entry per CDR3 protein. The table lists about 580,000 distinct CDR3 sequences, about 15% of them singletons. Sequenced here: PBMCs, sampled about 5 days after the first yellow fever vaccination. These receptors originate from a man in his late teens or twenties who received the YFV17D yellow fever vaccine.

This clonotype was seen a few times. A read error may produce the germline difference seen at one junction end. This chain links TRBV11-2 with TRBJ2-1; TRBD1 matches 7 bases. CDR3 length: 13 amino acids. Germline V gives CDR1 SGHAT, CDR2 FQNNGV. CDR3 loop: CASSGNRQGLEIF. The DNA of the CDR3 is TGTGCCAGCAGCGGAAACCGACAGGGTCTGGAAATCTTC.

This chain links TRBV5-4 with TRBJ2-5, with D perhaps being TRBD1 or TRBD2 (5 bases each). With 6 bases removed from V and 7 bases from J, the gap between germline ends came to 19 bases. Germline CDR1 and CDR2: SGHNT and YYREEE (reference sequence). The CDR3 covers 14 residues. This CDR3 reads CASNRRDPGGTQYF. As DNA, the CDR3 is TGTGCCAGCAACCGCCGGGACCCTGGGGGGACCCAGTACTTC.

The CDR3 DNA is TGTGCCAGCAGCGTAGTGTCCCGAGCGGGGGCGAATGAGCAGTTCTTC. This codes for CASSVVSRAGANEQFF. The genes are TRBV9 and TRBJ2-1; 8 nucleotides align to TRBD2. Per the germline V gene, CDR1 is SGDLS and CDR2 is YYNGEE. The CDR3 loop spans 16 amino acids. Germline trimming cut 0 bases from V and 7 bases from J; bases unmatched to any gene: 9.

This chain connects TRBV6-8 to TRBJ2-5; 8 nucleotides line up with TRBD1. V dropped 4 bases and J dropped 2; count of bases not matched to a gene: 9. The CDR3 consists of 16 residues. The germline gives CDR1 MNHGY, CDR2 SAAAGT. The CDR3 here is CASSSRTGRRQETQYF. The CDR3 DNA follows: TGTGCCAGCAGTTCTAGGACAGGGAGGAGGCAAGAGACCCAGTACTTC.

The chain joins TRBV18 to TRBJ1-5; 8 nucleotides line up with TRBD1. CDR1 KGHSH and CDR2 LQKENI come from the germline V gene. The CDR3 runs to 14 residues. V gave up 3 bases and J gave up 9 bases; unmatched junction bases: 7. CDR3 sequence: CASSPDRGSGPQHF. CDR3 coding DNA: TGTGCCAGCTCACCCGACAGGGGCAGTGGGCCCCAGCATTTT.

This clonotype has a handful of counts. The V and J genes are TRBV6-1 and TRBJ2-1; no definite D call. The CDR3 runs 15 residues. V shed 6 bases and J shed 4 bases, with 16 bases lying between them. The germline V gene encodes CDR1 MNHNS and CDR2 SASEGT. The CDR3 DNA follows: TGTGCCAGCAGATCTACGTCCAGGTTGTACAATGAGCAGTTCTTC. Translated, it gives CASRSTSRLYNEQFF.

This clonotype was seen a handful of times. V and J are TRBV5-1 and TRBJ1-2; D is perhaps TRBD1 (6 bases). CDR1 is SGHRS, CDR2 YFSETQ, per germline. The CDR3 sequence is 15 residues long. Trimming removed 4 bases from V and 2 bases from J, with 15 bases in between. In DNA, the CDR3 is TGCGCCAGCAGCCCCGTCGGGGGCACCAACTATGGCTACACCTTC. As protein: CASSPVGGTNYGYTF.

V and J are TRBV10-3 and TRBJ2-7, with D perhaps TRBD2 (6 bases). Trimming stripped 4 bases from V and 5 bases from J, with 9 bases between. The CDR3 consists of 12 residues. CDR1 and CDR2 from the germline V gene are ENHRY and SYGVKD. The DNA for the CDR3 is TGTGCCATCAGTGTTGGGGGGAACGAGCAGTACGTC. Its translation is CAISVGGNEQYV.

The genes are TRBV6-1 and TRBJ1-2; possible D gene TRBD1, 6 bases. The V end lost 2 bases, the J end lost 0 bases, and 10 bases lay between the germline ends. This CDR3 contains 15 residues. Germline V CDR1 and CDR2: MNHNS, SASEGT. The CDR3 DNA reads TGTGCCAGCAGTGAACCGGGGGCGGCTAACTATGGCTACACCTTC. Protein product: CASSEPGAANYGYTF.

Ten or more counts support this clonotype. V is TRBV6-1 and J is TRBJ1-2; TRBD1 might be the D (6 bases). Trimming took off 8 bases at V and 2 bases at J, with 12 bases between the two ends. The CDR3 runs 13 residues. The germline V gene has CDR1 MNHNS and CDR2 SASEGT. The CDR3 nucleotides are TGTGCCAGCGGAAGAACAGGGAACTATGGCTACACCTTC. This encodes CASGRTGNYGYTF.

This chain connects TRBV5-1 to TRBJ2-3; unclear D gene. Germline V gives CDR1 SGHRS, CDR2 YFSETQ. The CDR3 has 13 amino acids. V was trimmed by 2 bases and J by 6 bases, leaving 10 bases between them. CDR3 residues: CASSFSISDTQYF. In DNA, the CDR3 is TGCGCCAGCAGCTTTTCAATTAGCGATACGCAGTATTTT.

Ten or more counts support this clonotype. The chain has TRBV12-3 or TRBV12-4 and TRBJ2-7; no definite D call. Trimming removed 6 bases at V and 1 base at J, with 7 bases between. The CDR3 covers 12 residues. The CDR3 DNA is TGTGCCAGCAGCCCCGGGTCCTACGAGCAGTACTTC. Residues: CASSPGSYEQYF.

This clonotype appeared many times. The V gene is TRBV7-2, the J gene TRBJ1-2; D may be TRBD1 (5 bases). Between the trimmed V and J ends, which lost 7 bases and 5 bases, there was a span of 20 bases. Germline loops: CDR1 SGHTA, CDR2 FQGNSA. This CDR3 is built from 15 residues. The CDR3: CASTPSPGAIYGYTF. The DNA of the CDR3 is TGTGCCAGCACGCCATCCCCCGGGGCGATATATGGCTACACCTTC.

This clonotype occurred a few times. The chain carries TRBV5-1 and TRBJ2-2; 12 bases are shared with TRBD2. CDR3 length: 15 residues. Germline lookup yields CDR1 SGHRS and CDR2 YFSETQ. The J segment lost 6 bases and the V segment lost 3 bases, leaving 3 bases of the junction unmatched. The CDR3 sequence: CASSWTSGVSGELFF. The CDR3 DNA reads TGCGCCAGCAGCTGGACTAGCGGGGTCTCCGGGGAGCTGTTTTTT.

The V and J genes are TRBV6-1 and TRBJ1-1; the D is unclear. Germline V gene sequence: CDR1 MNHNS, CDR2 SASEGT. Trimming removed 2 bases from V and 10 bases from J, with 11 bases in between. There are 12 residues in the CDR3. The CDR3: CASSETWVAAFF. The CDR3 nucleotides are TGTGCCAGCAGTGAAACCTGGGTCGCAGCTTTCTTT.

This clonotype came up a few times. This sequence joins TRBV3-1 and TRBJ1-4, with D hard to call. There are 14 residues in the CDR3. Trimming left V 1 base short and J 4 bases short, with 7 bases between. Germline V CDR1 and CDR2: LGHDT, YNNKEL (reference sequence). The CDR3 loop reads CASSQAGINEKLFF. CDR3 DNA: TGTGCCAGCAGCCAAGCTGGGATTAATGAAAAACTGTTTTTT.

In DNA form, the CDR3 reads TGTGCCACCGGGAAACGGTTCGATAACACTGAAGCTTTCTTT. This translates into CATGKRFDNTEAFF. V is TRBV15 and J is TRBJ1-1, with no clear D. CDR3 size: 14 residues. Germline assignment: CDR1 LNHNV and CDR2 YYDKDF (reference sequence). V was pared by 8 bases and J by 2 bases, with 15 bases between.

This clonotype was observed many times. The chain uses TRBV7-2 and TRBJ2-1, with 8 bases lining up with TRBD1. The CDR3 length is 15 residues. CDR1 and CDR2 (germline): SGHTA, FQGNSA. J gave up 2 bases and V 5 bases, and 5 bases lay outside the gene matches. DNA of the CDR3: TGTGCCAGCAGCCTAGGGACAGGAACCTACAATGAGCAGTTCTTC. It is translated as CASSLGTGTYNEQFF.

The chain links TRBV5-4 to TRBJ2-3, with 8 bases lining up with TRBD2. CDR1 and CDR2 (germline): SGHNT, YYREEE (reference sequence). V lost 3 bases, J lost 1 base, and 7 bases stayed unmatched. The CDR3 consists of 16 residues. The CDR3 region is CASSSGTREGTDTQYF. Here the CDR3 DNA reads TGTGCCAGCAGCTCGGGGACTAGGGAAGGCACAGATACGCAGTATTTT.

This clonotype was counted only a few times. DNA of the CDR3: TGTGCCAGCAGTTTGCAAATAACGTTGGGGGGCACTGAAGCTTTCTTT. It specifies CASSLQITLGGTEAFF. The V call is TRBV27, the J call TRBJ1-1; the D gene is possibly TRBD1 (5 bases). The CDR3 totals 16 residues. Germline lookup yields CDR1 MNHEY and CDR2 SMNVEV (reference sequence). V was cut by 3 bases and J by 4 bases, with 18 bases left in between.